A single sample is the source of the 17 T cell receptor beta chains below, sequenced in a study of T cell responses to AZD1222 COVID-19 vaccine. TCRdb keeps only in-frame clones here, not all; method: immunoSEQ multiplex PCR. The sample holds 180,000 or so clones, 85% to 95% seen once. Sample: peripheral blood, taken 28 days after the second AZD1222 dose. The origin of the receptors is an adult who received the AZD1222 COVID-19 vaccine.

The chain couples TRBV6-5 to TRBJ1-6; possibly TRBD1 for D (6 bases). The CDR3 totals 14 residues. Trimming stripped 5 bases from V and 7 bases from J, with 12 bases between. CDR1 and CDR2 (germline): MNHEY, SVGAGI. The CDR3, as DNA: TGTGCCAGCAGTAAAACAGGGTTGAATTCACCCCTCCACTTT. This codes for CASSKTGLNSPLHF.

CDR3 amino acids: CASRRTGGEISSYNEQFF. The CDR3 coding sequence is TGTGCCAGCAGGCGAACCGGTGGAGAGATTAGCTCCTACAATGAGCAGTTCTTC. The chain joins TRBV6-6 to TRBJ2-1, with D hard to call. CDR3 length: 18 amino acids. The germline gives CDR1 MNHNY, CDR2 SVGAGI (reference sequence). V was pared by 6 bases and J by 0 bases, with 21 bases between.

The genes are TRBV19 and TRBJ2-7; D gene ambiguous. Between the trimmed V and J ends, which lost 2 bases and 2 bases, there was a span of 13 bases. The CDR3 contains 15 residues. CDR1 is LNHDA, CDR2 SQIVND, per germline (reference sequence). The CDR3 region is CASSITPDGAYEQYF. The CDR3, as DNA: TGTGCCAGTAGTATAACCCCCGACGGAGCCTACGAGCAGTACTTC.

The chain has TRBV6-5 and TRBJ1-2; D remains ambiguous. Germline values: CDR1 MNHEY, CDR2 SVGAGI. This CDR3 is 16 amino acids long. V dropped 0 bases and J dropped 2 bases, with 13 bases sitting between them. CDR3 in DNA: TGTGCCAGCAGTTACTCGATTCCAGCCCGGAACTATGGCTACACCTTC. Its protein product is CASSYSIPARNYGYTF.

The chain links TRBV12-3 or TRBV12-4 to TRBJ1-2; TRBD1 is a possible D gene (5 bases). CDR3 size: 11 residues. Trimming pared 1 base from V and 8 bases from J, leaving 5 bases between. The CDR3 region is CASSLGDGYTF. CDR3 DNA sequence: TGTGCCAGCAGTTTAGGGGACGGCTACACCTTC.

The chain carries TRBV19 and TRBJ1-5; a possible D gene is TRBD1 (5 bases). The CDR3 totals 14 residues. The germline CDR1 and CDR2 sequences are LNHDA and SQIVND (reference sequence). V was cut by 1 base and J by 7 bases, with 11 bases left in between. The CDR3 DNA sequence: TGTGCCAGTAGTATAGGGGGCGCGGGACAGCCCCAGCATTTT. It encodes CASSIGGAGQPQHF.

There are a few counts of this clone. This rearrangement joins TRBV5-1 to TRBJ1-3; 7 nucleotides match TRBD1. The V segment lost 2 bases and the J segment 0 bases; nucleotides outside the gene matches: 11. Germline V gene sequence: CDR1 SGHRS, CDR2 YFSETQ. This CDR3 is built from 18 residues. The CDR3 loop is CASSFDGQALLSGNTIYF. In nucleotides, the CDR3 is TGCGCCAGCAGCTTCGATGGACAGGCACTTCTCTCTGGAAACACCATATATTTT.

The genes are TRBV19 and TRBJ2-7, with unresolved D. The CDR3 runs to 14 residues. Trimming cost V 5 bases and J 2 bases, with 13 bases left between them. Germline values: CDR1 LNHDA, CDR2 SQIVND (reference sequence). CDR3 coding DNA: TGTGCCAGTAGTTCCGTGGGTAACCCCTACGAGCAGTACTTC. Amino acids: CASSSVGNPYEQYF.

This rearrangement joins TRBV5-4 to TRBJ2-2; D may match TRBD1 or TRBD2 (7 bases each). V was cut by 4 bases and J by 3 bases, with 13 bases left in between. This CDR3 contains 15 residues. CDR1 and CDR2 from the germline V gene are SGHNT and YYREEE (reference sequence). CDR3 protein: CASSPQGGHTGELFF. The DNA of the CDR3 is TGTGCCAGCAGCCCTCAGGGGGGGCACACCGGGGAGCTGTTTTTT.

This sequence joins TRBV5-1 and TRBJ1-5, with TRBD1 identical over 9 bases. Trimming at V came to 4 bases and at J to 5 bases, leaving 1 base not matched to a gene. This CDR3 has 13 residues. Germline loops: CDR1 SGHRS, CDR2 YFSETQ. CDR3: CASSRDRDQPQHF. CDR3 nucleotide sequence: TGCGCCAGCAGCCGGGACAGGGATCAGCCCCAGCATTTT.

This chain connects TRBV18 to TRBJ1-1; D is possibly TRBD1 (5 bases). The V and J ends lost 1 base and 4 bases respectively, with 13 bases between them. The CDR3 sequence is 15 residues long. Germline loops: CDR1 KGHSH, CDR2 LQKENI. CDR3 protein: CASSPQPTGVTEAFF. The CDR3 DNA reads TGTGCCAGCTCACCACAACCGACGGGGGTCACTGAAGCTTTCTTT.

This sequence joins TRBV19 and TRBJ1-3, with 7 bases matching TRBD1. The CDR3 is made up of 15 amino acids. The V and J ends lost 8 bases and 2 bases, in that order; junction bases with no gene match: 9. The V gene's germline CDR1 is LNHDA and CDR2 SQIVND (reference sequence). The CDR3 loop reads CASELTGNAGNTIYF. CDR3 nucleotide sequence: TGTGCCAGTGAATTGACAGGGAATGCTGGAAACACCATATATTTT. Full variable domain (rest looked up from reference TRBV19 and TRBJ1-3): DGGITQSPKYLFRKEGQNVTLSCEQNLNHDAMYWYRQDPGQGLRLIYYSQIVNDFQKGDIAEGYSVSREKKESFPLTVTSAQKNPTAFYLCASELTGNAGNTIYFGEGSWLTVV.

The V call is TRBV27, the J call TRBJ2-3, with 7 bases identical to TRBD2. CDR1 and CDR2 from the germline V gene are MNHEY and SMNVEV (reference sequence). Trimming took 5 bases from V and 5 from J; bases not matched to a gene: 13. This CDR3 contains 16 residues. The CDR3 spells CASSLLGTTFGDTQYF. Here the CDR3 DNA reads TGTGCCAGCAGTCTCCTAGGGACTACGTTTGGAGATACGCAGTATTTT.

This chain joins TRBV3-1 (or the pseudogene TRBV3-2) and TRBJ1-2; D not resolved. The CDR3 loop spans 12 amino acids. Germline V CDR1 and CDR2: LGHDT, YNNKEL (reference sequence). V gave up 1 base and J gave up 4 bases, with 4 bases separating them. CDR3 region: CASSQGTYGYTF. CDR3 nucleotide sequence: TGTGCCAGCAGCCAAGGGACCTATGGCTACACCTTC.

The chain combines TRBV5-8 with TRBJ2-1; D is perhaps TRBD2 (5 bases). This CDR3 contains 15 residues. The germline V gene encodes CDR1 SGHTS and CDR2 YDEGEE. The germline V and J ends were trimmed by 7 bases and 4 bases, with 18 bases remaining between them. As DNA, the CDR3 is TGTGCCAGCCGTCAGATCAGCGGAGTTTACAATGAGCAGTTCTTC. Its protein is CASRQISGVYNEQFF.

The chain recombines TRBV6-2 or TRBV6-3 with TRBJ1-1, with 7 nucleotides matching TRBD1. Germline V gene lookup returns CDR1 MNHEY and CDR2 SVGEGT. J gave up 5 bases and V 4 bases, and 7 bases lay outside the gene matches. CDR3 size: 14 residues. Written as DNA, the CDR3 is TGTGCCAGCAGTTCCTCACAGGGGAGGACTGAAGCTTTCTTT. Protein: CASSSSQGRTEAFF.

This clone was found once. The gene calls are TRBV9 and TRBJ2-1, with 8 bases matching TRBD2. The CDR3 covers 15 residues. The trim removed 3 bases at V and 0 bases at J, leaving 2 bases unmatched. Per the germline V gene, CDR1 is SGDLS and CDR2 is YYNGEE. The CDR3 bases are TGTGCCAGCAGCGCGGGGGGGAACTCCTACAATGAGCAGTTCTTC. This gives the protein CASSAGGNSYNEQFF.